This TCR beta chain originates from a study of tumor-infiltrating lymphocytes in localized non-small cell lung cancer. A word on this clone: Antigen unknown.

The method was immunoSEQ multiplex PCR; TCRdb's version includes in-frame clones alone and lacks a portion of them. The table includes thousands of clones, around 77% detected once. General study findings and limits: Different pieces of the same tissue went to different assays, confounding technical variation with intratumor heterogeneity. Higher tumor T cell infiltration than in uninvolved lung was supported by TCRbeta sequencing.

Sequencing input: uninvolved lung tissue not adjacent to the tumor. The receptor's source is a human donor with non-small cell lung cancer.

CDR3 DNA sequence: TGTGCCAGCAGCTTAGATCACAACAGGGACGCGACCCAGTACTTC. Its translation is CASSLDHNRDATQYF. The chain recombines TRBV11-2 with TRBJ2-5, with a possible D match to TRBD1 (6 bases). Germline V gives CDR1 SGHAT, CDR2 FQNNGV. The length of the CDR3 is 15 residues. V was shortened by 0 bases and J by 7 bases, with 15 bases between the two germline ends.